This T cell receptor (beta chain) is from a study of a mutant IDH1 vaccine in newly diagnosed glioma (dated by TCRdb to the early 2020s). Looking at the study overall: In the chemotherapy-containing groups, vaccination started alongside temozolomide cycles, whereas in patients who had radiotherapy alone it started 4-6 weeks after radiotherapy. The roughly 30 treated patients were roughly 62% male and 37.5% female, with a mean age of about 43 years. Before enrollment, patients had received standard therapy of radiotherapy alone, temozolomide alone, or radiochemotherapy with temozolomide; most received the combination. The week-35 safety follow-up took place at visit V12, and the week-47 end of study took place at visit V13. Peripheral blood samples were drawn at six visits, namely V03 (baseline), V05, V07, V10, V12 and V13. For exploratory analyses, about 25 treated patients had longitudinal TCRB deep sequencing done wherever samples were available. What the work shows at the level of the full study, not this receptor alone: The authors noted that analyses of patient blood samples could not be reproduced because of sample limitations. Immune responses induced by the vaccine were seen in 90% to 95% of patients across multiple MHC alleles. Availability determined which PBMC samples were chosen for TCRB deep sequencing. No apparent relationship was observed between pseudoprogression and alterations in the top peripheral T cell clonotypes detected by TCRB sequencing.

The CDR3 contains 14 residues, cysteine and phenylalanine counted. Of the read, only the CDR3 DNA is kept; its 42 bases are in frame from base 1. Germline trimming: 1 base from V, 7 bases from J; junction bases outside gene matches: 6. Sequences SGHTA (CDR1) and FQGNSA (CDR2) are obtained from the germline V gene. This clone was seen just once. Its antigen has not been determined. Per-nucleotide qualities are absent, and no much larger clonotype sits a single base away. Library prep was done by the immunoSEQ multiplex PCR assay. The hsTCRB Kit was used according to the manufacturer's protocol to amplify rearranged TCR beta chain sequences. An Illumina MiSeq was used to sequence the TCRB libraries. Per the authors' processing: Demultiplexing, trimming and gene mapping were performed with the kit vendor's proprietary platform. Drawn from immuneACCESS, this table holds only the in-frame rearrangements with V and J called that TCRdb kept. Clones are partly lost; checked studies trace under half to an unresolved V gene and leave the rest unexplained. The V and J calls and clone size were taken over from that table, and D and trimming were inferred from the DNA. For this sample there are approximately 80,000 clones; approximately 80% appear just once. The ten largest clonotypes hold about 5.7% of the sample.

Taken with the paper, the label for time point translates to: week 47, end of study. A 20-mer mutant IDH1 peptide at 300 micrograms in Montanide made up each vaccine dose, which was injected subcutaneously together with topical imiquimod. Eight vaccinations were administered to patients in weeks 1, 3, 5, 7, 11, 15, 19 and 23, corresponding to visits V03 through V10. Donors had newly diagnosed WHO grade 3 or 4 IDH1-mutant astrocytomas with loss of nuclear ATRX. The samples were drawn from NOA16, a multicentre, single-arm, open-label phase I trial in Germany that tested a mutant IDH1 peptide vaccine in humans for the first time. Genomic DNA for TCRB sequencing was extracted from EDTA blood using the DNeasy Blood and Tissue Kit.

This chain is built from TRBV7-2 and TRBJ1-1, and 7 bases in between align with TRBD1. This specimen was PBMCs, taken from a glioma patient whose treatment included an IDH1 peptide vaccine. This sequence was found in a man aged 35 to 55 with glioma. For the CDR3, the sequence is CASSLVGRGVEAFF. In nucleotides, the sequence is TGTGCCAGCAGCTTAGTTGGCAGGGGGGTTGAAGCTTTCTTT.